This TCR beta chain was observed in a study of molecular identifiers for immune sequencing clone quantification. Making the bulk TCR libraries relied on previously described methods and listed TCR primers. TCRdb itself ran the PCR reads through MiXCR, one entry per CDR3 protein. The sample consists of about 6,100 distinct CDR3 sequences, roughly 15% of them appearing once. This CDR3 contains 14 residues. Germline lookup yields CDR1 SEHNR and CDR2 FQNEAQ (reference sequence). Germline trimming cut 3 bases from V and 5 bases from J; bases unmatched to any gene: 5. By proportion, this clonotype is medium-sized.

This rearrangement joins TRBV7-9 to TRBJ2-7; 9 bases align to TRBD1. The sample comprised naive CD8+ T cells from blood, with Jurkat cell RNA spiked in. The subset denotes: FACS-sorted CD8+CD4-CCR7+CD45RA+ naive T cells. The TCR comes from a human donor in good health. Some libraries in this study had Jurkat cell RNA spiked in. The chain's CDR3 is CASSLGTGLNEQYF. DNA for the CDR3: TGTGCCAGCAGCTTGGGGACAGGGCTGAACGAGCAGTACTTC.